What follows are 11 T cell receptor beta chains derived from one specimen sequenced in a study of T cell responses to AZD1222 COVID-19 vaccine. Here immunoSEQ multiplex PCR was the method, and the copy in TCRdb shows in-frame clones only, minus some. The sample lists under 150,000 clones, about nine tenths occurring once. Sequencing was performed on peripheral blood, taken on day 0 of AZD1222 vaccination. The receptors stem from an adult in good health.

This chain connects TRBV29-1 to TRBJ1-4; 7 bases are shared with TRBD1. This CDR3 comprises 13 residues. Germline CDR1 SQVTM, CDR2 ANQGSEA. Unmatched junction bases numbered 4, after V lost 6 bases and J lost 3 bases. The CDR3 reads CSVHQGANEKLFF. In DNA, the CDR3 is TGCAGCGTACATCAGGGGGCTAATGAAAAACTGTTTTTT.

The gene calls are TRBV6-6 and TRBJ2-1, with 7 bases identical to TRBD2. After removal of 4 bases from V and 5 bases from J, the junction contained 5 bases not matched to a gene. This CDR3 is built from 14 residues. CDR1 is MNHNY, CDR2 SVGAGI, per germline (reference sequence). The CDR3 bases are TGTGCCAGCAGTTCCCCAGCGGGGAACAATGAGCAGTTCTTC. This codes for CASSSPAGNNEQFF.

The chain couples TRBV19 to TRBJ1-6; no clear D. The CDR3 is 13 residues long. Germline CDR1 is LNHDA and CDR2 is SQIVND (reference sequence). V dropped 9 bases and J dropped 6 bases, with 12 bases sitting between them. CDR3 sequence reads: CASSGGVNSPLHF. As DNA, the CDR3 is TGTGCCAGCTCGGGCGGCGTTAATTCACCCCTCCACTTT.

The chain uses TRBV6-4 and TRBJ1-1; D gene unclear. In germline, CDR1 is MRHNA, CDR2 SNTAGT. The CDR3 has 10 amino acids. Trimming cost V 7 bases and J 11 bases, with 11 bases left between them. The CDR3 DNA is TGTGCCAGCATAAAGGGAAATGCTTTCTTT. It yields the protein CASIKGNAFF.

The chain links TRBV7-8 to TRBJ1-3; TRBD1 is a possible D gene (5 bases). The CDR3 contains 19 residues. Per germline, CDR1 SGHVS and CDR2 FQNEAQ. The V end lost 5 bases, the J end lost 4 bases, and 27 bases lay between the germline ends. The CDR3 reads CASSIKGWWGQLGGNTIYF. CDR3 nucleotides: TGTGCCAGCAGCATAAAGGGGTGGTGGGGCCAATTGGGCGGAAACACCATATATTTT.

The chain couples TRBV19 to TRBJ2-7; D possibly corresponds to TRBD2 (5 bases). Germline loops: CDR1 LNHDA, CDR2 SQIVND (reference sequence). The germline V and J ends were trimmed by 4 bases and 2 bases, with 21 bases remaining between them. The CDR3 consists of 17 residues. CDR3 DNA sequence: TGTGCCAGTAGTACCCTGGGATTAGCGAGAAAAGCCTACGAGCAGTACTTC. Amino acid sequence: CASSTLGLARKAYEQYF.

V gene TRBV4-1 combines with J gene TRBJ2-7, with D perhaps TRBD1 or TRBD2 (5 bases each). This CDR3 is 15 amino acids long. Per germline, CDR1 MGHRA and CDR2 YSYEKL. V was shortened by 3 bases and J by 2 bases, with 14 bases between the two germline ends. The CDR3 sequence is CASSHNKGRTYEQYF. CDR3 DNA sequence: TGCGCCAGCAGCCATAATAAGGGACGCACCTACGAGCAGTACTTC.

The chain joins TRBV5-1 to TRBJ1-1, with unresolved D. Germline CDR1 is SGHRS and CDR2 is YFSETQ. Trimming stripped 4 bases from V and 0 bases from J, with 16 bases between. This CDR3 has 16 amino acids. Here the CDR3 reads CASSPTSLTMNTEAFF. DNA of the CDR3: TGCGCCAGCAGCCCAACCTCTTTGACCATGAACACTGAAGCTTTCTTT.

The CDR3 is CASSQVAPAGEAFF. CDR3 nucleotide sequence: TGTGCCAGCAGCCAAGTCGCTCCCGCGGGTGAAGCTTTCTTT. The J gene is TRBJ1-1, the V gene TRBV3-1 (or the pseudogene TRBV3-2); no clear D gene. V lost 1 base to trimming and J lost 7 bases, with 13 bases between them. Looked up from germline, CDR1 is LGHDT and CDR2 is YNNKEL (reference sequence). The CDR3 has 14 amino acids.

V is TRBV19 and J is TRBJ1-1; 7 bases agree with TRBD1. The CDR3 runs to 15 residues. V lost 5 bases, J lost 4 bases, and 10 bases stayed unmatched. CDR1 is LNHDA, CDR2 SQIVND, per germline (reference sequence). The CDR3 nucleotides are TGTGCCAGTAGTCCCTGGACAGGCCCGGCCACTGAAGCTTTCTTT. Protein product: CASSPWTGPATEAFF.

J is TRBJ1-2 and V is TRBV5-4, with 10 bases identical to TRBD1. The V gene end was trimmed by 4 bases and the J gene end by 8 bases; junction bases not matched to a gene: 8. Germline assignment: CDR1 SGHNT and CDR2 YYREEE (reference sequence). There are 14 residues in the CDR3. This CDR3 reads CASSRDRGLEGYTF. The CDR3 nucleotides read TGTGCCAGCAGCCGGGACAGGGGATTAGAGGGCTACACCTTC.